One TCR beta chain is described in this entry. This CDR3 comprises 16 residues. V lost 4 bases and J lost 0, with 13 bases in between. Germline CDR1 is SEHNR and CDR2 is FQNEAQ (reference sequence). Followed longitudinally, the Seattle patients had been enrolled during active infection. The method was immunoSEQ multiplex PCR; TCRdb's version includes in-frame clones alone and lacks a portion of them. Here the sample spans some 240,000 clones, roughly 80% being singletons. This record comes from a study of blood T cell repertoires in COVID-19. V is TRBV7-9 and J is TRBJ1-5, with D uncertain. This TCR was recovered from a woman at least 80 years old with COVID-19, enrolled during active disease. The sample consisted of peripheral blood. CDR3: CASSSDHGISNQPQHF. For the CDR3, the DNA is TGTGCCAGCAGCTCCGACCACGGGATTAGCAATCAGCCCCAGCATTTT.